This T cell receptor (beta chain) was recovered during a study of blood T cell repertoires in COVID-19. Study-level background: The United States, Italy and Spain supplied acute and convalescent COVID-19 samples. PBMCs, B-cell-depleted T cells, or T cells provided the cDNA or gDNA that made up the material.

V lost 4 bases to trimming and J lost 5 bases; unmatched junction nucleotides: 8. This CDR3 contains 17 residues. Germline V CDR1 and CDR2: MGHRA, YSYEKL. In the original analysis: Counts of nucleated cells, estimated from reference gene primer amplification, were obtained. Assay: immunoSEQ multiplex PCR; the TCRdb copy retains only in-frame clones and omits some. V and J calls and clone size are those listed in that table; D and trimming were worked out from the DNA. The data show around 250,000 clones, 80% to 90% seen once. Resolution of symptoms, clearance, or two negative PCRs was present in recovered Cohort 3 donors.

The chain has TRBV4-1 and TRBJ2-2; 12 nucleotides line up with TRBD2. The source of this sequence is a woman aged 50 to 60 who had recovered from COVID-19. The sequenced sample was PBMCs or T cells enriched from blood (not recorded which). The CDR3 bases are TGCGCCAGCAGCCCTTGGACTAGCGGGACCAAAACCGGGGAGCTGTTTTTT. Translation: CASSPWTSGTKTGELFF.